One TCR beta chain is described in this entry. The data belong to a study of blood T cell repertoires in COVID-19. Study background: Collection of acute and convalescent COVID-19 samples took place in the United States, Italy and Spain. The cDNA or gDNA used as material had been derived from T cells, B-cell-depleted T cells, or PBMCs.

Authors' data handling: Amplification of reference gene primers provided the estimated nucleated cell counts. TCRdb's table, derived via immunoSEQ multiplex PCR, lists solely in-frame clones and lacks some. V, J and clone size were drawn from that table, and D and trimming were deduced from the DNA. This sample has under 200,000 clones, with about 93% found just once. CDR1 and CDR2 from the germline V gene are SGDLS and YYNGEE. The CDR3 spans 15 residues. Trimming took 4 bases from V and 5 from J, leaving 18 bases between them. This chain uses TRBV9 with TRBJ2-5; TRBD2 is a possible D gene (5 bases). The sequenced sample was peripheral blood. The source is a man between 50 and 59 years old with acute or convalescent COVID-19. CDR3 DNA sequence: TGTGCCAGCAGCATAGGGCCCGGAGGCGGGGAGACCCAGTACTTC. Translating gives CASSIGPGGGETQYF.